Shown below are 13 T cell receptor beta chains from a single sample sequenced in a study of PD-1 blockade in classical Hodgkin lymphoma. Time point: newly diagnosed, previously untreated cHL patient sample. Profiling relied on immunoSEQ multiplex PCR, and the TCRdb table lists in-frame clones only, not all of them. The sample shows around 17,000 clones, almost 85% of them seen only once. Sequencing was done on a sample of peripheral blood mononuclear cells (PBMCs). These receptors all come from a human donor with classical Hodgkin lymphoma.

The chain combines TRBV9 with TRBJ2-5, with D perhaps matching TRBD1 (5 bases). The CDR3 has 15 amino acids. In germline, CDR1 is SGDLS, CDR2 YYNGEE. The ends were cut back, 2 bases at V and 5 bases at J, with 16 bases in the middle. DNA of the CDR3: TGTGCCAGCAGCGTCCTCCCCACAAAGGGGGAGACCCAGTACTTC. This translates into CASSVLPTKGETQYF. Full variable domain (remainder filled in from reference TRBV9 and TRBJ2-5): DSGVTQTPKHLITATGQRVTLRCSPRSGDLSVYWYQQSLDQGLQFLIQYYNGEERAKGNILERFSAQQFPDLHSELNLSSLELGDSALYFCASSVLPTKGETQYFGPGTRLLVL.

V and J are TRBV6-1 and TRBJ2-7; no firm D call. Germline V gives CDR1 MNHNS, CDR2 SASEGT. The CDR3 extends over 13 amino acids. V gave up 0 bases and J gave up 1 base, with 4 bases separating them. The CDR3 DNA sequence: TGTGCCAGCAGTGAAGCGGGGTCCTACGAGCAGTACTTC. It translates to CASSEAGSYEQYF.

This chain joins TRBV29-1 and TRBJ2-7, with D maybe TRBD2 (5 bases). CDR1 SQVTM and CDR2 ANQGSEA come from the germline V gene. This CDR3 comprises 12 residues. V lost 0 bases to trimming and J lost 3 bases, with 6 bases between them. The CDR3 DNA sequence: TGCAGCGTTGAAGAACGGGGCTACGAGCAGTACTTC. Encoded protein: CSVEERGYEQYF.

The V gene is TRBV4-1, the J gene TRBJ1-2, with D maybe TRBD1 (5 bases). Germline CDR1 reads MGHRA; CDR2 reads YSYEKL. The CDR3 has 14 amino acids. The V gene lost 4 bases and the J gene lost 4 bases, with 13 bases spanning the gap. CDR3 nucleotide sequence: TGCGCCAGCAGCCTGTACGCAGGGTTCTATGGCTACACCTTC. Protein product: CASSLYAGFYGYTF.

This chain uses TRBV5-6 with TRBJ1-1; TRBD1 is a possible D gene (5 bases). The CDR3 has 17 residues. V was cut by 4 bases and J by 3 bases, with 22 bases left in between. Germline lookup yields CDR1 SGHDT and CDR2 YYEEEE. The CDR3 coding sequence is TGTGCCAGCAGCCCCGGGGCCGGGCGGAGGGTGTACACTGAAGCTTTCTTT. Residues: CASSPGAGRRVYTEAFF.

The genes are TRBV6-6 and TRBJ2-1; 11 bases fit TRBD1. The CDR3 consists of 15 residues. Germline CDR1 and CDR2: MNHNY and SVGAGI (reference sequence). Losses at the gene ends were 4 bases for V and 4 bases for J; bases not matched to a gene: 3. For the CDR3, the DNA is TGTGCCAGCAGTTCGGGGACAGGGGGGTACAATGAGCAGTTCTTC. Amino acid sequence: CASSSGTGGYNEQFF.

V and J are TRBV5-8 and TRBJ2-7, with TRBD1 identical over 9 bases. The germline gives CDR1 SGHTS, CDR2 YDEGEE. The CDR3 contains 14 residues. The V gene end was trimmed by 4 bases and the J gene end by 5 bases; junction bases not matched to a gene: 7. Here the CDR3 reads CASSPGTGTNEQYF. CDR3 sequence (DNA): TGTGCCAGCAGCCCCGGGACAGGGACCAACGAGCAGTACTTC.

The gene calls are TRBV6-5 and TRBJ2-7, with 8 bases aligning to TRBD2. Germline CDR1 reads MNHEY; CDR2 reads SVGAGI. CDR3 length: 14 residues. J gave up 7 bases and V 6 bases, and 11 bases lay outside the gene matches. The CDR3 DNA is TGTGCCAGCAGCCGTAGCGGGGTCGCGGGAGAGCAGTACTTC. Encoded protein: CASSRSGVAGEQYF.

The chain recombines TRBV7-9 with TRBJ2-3; 14 bases are shared with TRBD2. After removal of 5 bases from V and 6 bases from J, the junction contained 7 bases not matched to a gene. This CDR3 is 16 amino acids long. CDR1 is SEHNR and CDR2 is FQNEAQ in the germline V gene (reference sequence). Written as DNA, the CDR3 is TGTGCCAGCAGCCCCGGGACTAGCGGGGGCCGGGATACGCAGTATTTT. Protein sequence: CASSPGTSGGRDTQYF.

The genes are TRBV6-6 and TRBJ2-1, with D unresolved. V lost 7 bases and J lost 4, with 14 bases in between. Germline V CDR1 and CDR2: MNHNY, SVGAGI (reference sequence). The CDR3 is 14 amino acids. In DNA, the CDR3 is TGTGCCAGCACCTACTCAGTTACGTACAATGAGCAGTTCTTC. Translation gives CASTYSVTYNEQFF.

This chain connects TRBV28 to TRBJ2-5, with TRBD1 identical over 9 bases. CDR3 size: 16 residues. After removal of 7 bases from V and 5 bases from J, the junction contained 14 bases not matched to a gene. The V gene's germline CDR1 is MDHEN and CDR2 SYDVKM. CDR3 sequence: CASTPVPTGGRETQYF. The CDR3 nucleotides read TGTGCCAGCACCCCGGTTCCGACAGGGGGTAGGGAGACCCAGTACTTC.

This clone occurred once. CDR3 region: CASSYGLLGEQFF. The CDR3 DNA reads as TGTGCCAGCAGTTACGGGCTATTGGGGGAGCAGTTCTTC. V gene TRBV6-5 combines with J gene TRBJ2-1, with D unclear. V was shortened by 2 bases and J by 10 bases, with 12 bases between the two germline ends. Germline V gives CDR1 MNHEY, CDR2 SVGAGI. CDR3 length equals 13 residues.

The table lists this clone with a few counts. The chain is built from TRBV6-6 and TRBJ2-7; TRBD2 agrees at 8 bases. The germline gives CDR1 MNHNY, CDR2 SVGAGI (reference sequence). There are 13 residues in the CDR3. Trimming cost V 4 bases and J 5 bases; bases outside gene matches: 4. The CDR3 protein is CASSSAGGDEQYF. In DNA form, the CDR3 reads TGTGCCAGCAGTTCTGCGGGAGGAGACGAGCAGTACTTC.